A single sample gave rise to the 19 T cell receptor beta chains below, sequenced in a study of blood T cell repertoires in COVID-19. Generated by immunoSEQ multiplex PCR, the TCRdb table keeps only in-frame clones and is missing some. The sample shows more than 400,000 clones, about 90% of them seen only once. Material for sequencing was PBMCs or T cells enriched from blood (not recorded which). The receptors were gathered from a woman between 18 and 29 years old who had recovered from COVID-19.

The CDR3 region is CASSWTSTNEKLFF. In DNA, the CDR3 is TGTGCCAGCAGTTGGACATCAACTAATGAAAAACTGTTTTTT. The chain uses TRBV28 and TRBJ1-4, with D perhaps TRBD1 (5 bases). V was clipped by 4 bases and J by 0 bases, with 6 bases between them. Germline assignment: CDR1 MDHEN and CDR2 SYDVKM. This CDR3 is 14 amino acids long.

The J gene is TRBJ2-6, the V gene TRBV28; a possible D gene is TRBD1 (5 bases). Trimming left V 7 bases short and J 4 bases short, with 14 bases between. CDR3 length equals 15 residues. Germline V gene sequence: CDR1 MDHEN, CDR2 SYDVKM. CDR3: CASTFQGAGANVLTF. The CDR3 bases are TGTGCCAGCACATTCCAGGGTGCAGGGGCCAACGTCCTGACTTTC.

The rearrangement uses TRBV27 and TRBJ2-7; no definite D call. The CDR3 is made up of 13 amino acids. The V end lost 2 bases, the J end lost 2 bases, and 7 bases lay between the germline ends. Germline V lookup: CDR1 MNHEY, CDR2 SMNVEV (reference sequence). CDR3: CASSLGLAYEQYF. CDR3 sequence (DNA): TGTGCCAGCAGTTTAGGGCTGGCCTACGAGCAGTACTTC.

Regarding this clone: Other DNA sequences in this specimen translate into the identical CDR3. Here the CDR3 reads CASSYSLAASTDTQYF. Here the CDR3 DNA reads TGTGCCAGCAGTTACTCTCTGGCGGCTAGCACAGATACGCAGTATTTT. The chain joins TRBV6-5 to TRBJ2-3, with D uncertain. The V end lost 0 bases, the J end lost 0 bases, and 10 bases lay between the germline ends. Germline V gene data show CDR1 as MNHEY and CDR2 as SVGAGI. There are 16 residues in the CDR3.

This clone was found once. The chain is built from TRBV2 and TRBJ1-2, with a tentative D call TRBD1 (6 bases). CDR1 is SNHLY, CDR2 FYNNEI, per germline. This CDR3 has 14 residues. V was pared by 4 bases and J by 4 bases, with 13 bases between. CDR3 DNA: TGTGCCAGCAGTGGGATAGGACAGAGCTATGGCTACACCTTC. This codes for CASSGIGQSYGYTF. The entire variable domain, with the rest obtained from reference TRBV2 and TRBJ1-2, is as follows: EPEVTQTPSHQVTQMGQEVILRCVPISNHLYFYWYRQILGQKVEFLVSFYNNEISEKSEIFDDQFSVERPDGSNFTLKIRSTKLEDSAMYFCASSGIGQSYGYTFGSGTRLTVV.

V gene TRBV2 combines with J gene TRBJ2-3, with unresolved D. The CDR3 length is 13 residues. CDR1 and CDR2 (germline): SNHLY, FYNNEI. The ends were cut back, 7 bases at V and 0 bases at J, with 8 bases in the middle. CDR3 DNA: TGTGCCAGCACCGGGTTTAGCACAGATACGCAGTATTTT. This sequence encodes CASTGFSTDTQYF.

This clone was counted a few times. The gene calls are TRBV11-2 and TRBJ2-7, with 9 bases lining up with TRBD2. The CDR3 runs to 15 residues. Unmatched junction bases numbered 6, after V lost 5 bases and J lost 1 base. Germline loops: CDR1 SGHAT, CDR2 FQNNGV. The CDR3, as DNA: TGTGCCAGCAGCCCGGCGGGACTAGCATCCTACGAGCAGTACTTC. This gives the protein CASSPAGLASYEQYF.

This clone was observed a single time. This rearrangement joins TRBV30 to TRBJ2-5, with a tentative D call TRBD2 (6 bases). From germline, CDR1 is GTSNPN and CDR2 SVGIG (reference sequence). The length of the CDR3 is 12 residues. V lost 4 bases and J lost 4, with 10 bases in between. The CDR3 bases are TGTGCCTGGACACCGGAGGGAGAGACCCAGTACTTC. Translating gives CAWTPEGETQYF.

The chain combines TRBV21-1 with TRBJ2-3; the table gives TRBD1 as D, unverified against the DNA. TRBV21-1 counts as a pseudogene. There are 15 residues in the CDR3. The CDR3 spells CASSNLGARTDTQYF. For the CDR3, the DNA is TGTGCCAGCAGCAATTTGGGGGCTCGCACAGATACGCAGTATTTT.

This clone was seen a few times. The V call is TRBV10-3, the J call TRBJ1-1, with 7 bases aligning to TRBD1. Germline trimming cut 7 bases from V and 4 bases from J; bases unmatched to any gene: 12. CDR1 ENHRY and CDR2 SYGVKD come from the germline V gene. This CDR3 comprises 15 residues. The CDR3 loop is CAIKSQTGPGTEAFF. CDR3 sequence (DNA): TGTGCCATCAAGAGCCAGACAGGGCCGGGCACTGAAGCTTTCTTT.

V and J are TRBV6-5 and TRBJ1-2, with 7 bases aligning to TRBD1. In germline, CDR1 is MNHEY, CDR2 SVGAGI. This CDR3 contains 13 residues. Unmatched junction bases numbered 9, after V lost 6 bases and J lost 8 bases. In DNA form, the CDR3 reads TGTGCCAGCAGCCGAGACAGGGCTAACGGCTACACCTTC. Translation: CASSRDRANGYTF.

The chain recombines TRBV6-5 with TRBJ1-3; 8 bases match TRBD1. V trimming: 6 bases; J trimming: 6 bases; junction bases outside the gene matches: 7. This CDR3 is built from 14 residues. Germline loops: CDR1 MNHEY, CDR2 SVGAGI. CDR3 sequence (DNA): TGTGCCAGCAGGCAGGGGGCATTAGAAAACACCATATATTTT. Its translation: CASRQGALENTIYF.

The V and J genes are TRBV5-1 and TRBJ1-3; D uncertain. The CDR3 is made up of 14 amino acids. Trimming took off 4 bases at V and 0 bases at J, with 8 bases between the two ends. Germline V gives CDR1 SGHRS, CDR2 YFSETQ. CDR3 nucleotides: TGCGCCAGCAGCCCTCGGGACTCTGGAAACACCATATATTTT. Its protein product is CASSPRDSGNTIYF.

The chain recombines TRBV2 with TRBJ2-3; 7 nucleotides match TRBD2. The CDR3 consists of 15 residues. J gave up 1 base and V 4 bases, and 5 bases lay outside the gene matches. Looked up from germline, CDR1 is SNHLY and CDR2 is FYNNEI. The chain's CDR3 is CASSVQAGGTDTQYF. The CDR3 coding sequence is TGTGCCAGCAGTGTACAGGCGGGGGGCACAGATACGCAGTATTTT.

The chain is built from TRBV18 and TRBJ2-3, with 10 bases that match TRBD2. Germline values: CDR1 KGHSH, CDR2 LQKENI. The CDR3 sequence is 16 residues long. V lost 3 bases, J lost 0 bases, and 3 bases stayed unmatched. CDR3 loop: CASSPVAGGSTDTQYF. CDR3 in DNA: TGTGCCAGCTCACCTGTAGCGGGGGGCAGCACAGATACGCAGTATTTT.

V is TRBV24-1 and J is TRBJ2-3, with TRBD2 identical over 12 bases. From germline, CDR1 is KGHDR and CDR2 SFDVKD. Losses at the gene ends were 2 bases for V and 2 bases for J; bases not matched to a gene: 10. The CDR3 has 19 residues. CDR3 DNA: TGTGCCACCAGTGATTCGTCCGGGACTAGCGGGTCCCTCACAGATACGCAGTATTTT. Translation gives CATSDSSGTSGSLTDTQYF.

This clone was observed a few times. The V gene is TRBV7-2, the J gene TRBJ1-6, with 8 bases that match TRBD1. The germline gives CDR1 SGHTA, CDR2 FQGNSA. V was pared by 4 bases and J by 8 bases, with 13 bases of the junction left unmatched. The CDR3 consists of 17 residues. The DNA of the CDR3 is TGTGCCAGCAGCTCGAGCAGGGGGCGAGGCAGTGATTCACCCCTCCACTTT. This encodes CASSSSRGRGSDSPLHF.

The genes are TRBV13 and TRBJ2-3; tentative D call: TRBD2 (6 bases). V shed 5 bases and J shed 7 bases, with 19 bases lying between them. The CDR3 sequence is 15 residues long. Germline CDR1 PRHDT, CDR2 FYEKMQ (reference sequence). The chain's CDR3 is CASSPTRGTVHTQYF. The CDR3 nucleotides are TGTGCCAGCAGCCCAACTCGGGGGACTGTCCATACGCAGTATTTT. The full variable domain, rest sourced from reference TRBV13 and TRBJ2-3, is AAGVIQSPRHLIKEKRETATLKCYPIPRHDTVYWYQQGPGQDPQFLISFYEKMQSDKGSIPDRFSAQQFSDYHSELNMSSLELGDSALYFCASSPTRGTVHTQYFGPGTRLTVL.

The J gene is TRBJ1-5, the V gene TRBV15; D unclear. There are 13 residues in the CDR3. Germline V gene lookup returns CDR1 LNHNV and CDR2 YYDKDF (reference sequence). V lost 3 bases, J lost 4 bases, and 7 bases lay in between. The CDR3 bases are TGTGCCACCAGCAGTCCGGGGAATCAGCCCCAGCATTTT. Translated: CATSSPGNQPQHF.